This T cell receptor (beta chain) was recorded in a study of T-cell memory formation after mild COVID-19. Overall study context: TCR clusters mostly belonged to single donors. Study outcomes and limitations: Memory cells collected pre-infection included some clones that later responded, suggesting cross-reactive memory joined. The study found balanced CD4/CD8 in clones contracting day 15 to 85 and a CD4+ lean in later expanders.

This CDR3 is built from 13 residues. V was pared by 8 bases and J by 7 bases, with 18 bases between. For this clonotype: Its specificity is not known.

TCRdb itself ran the 5' RACE reads through MiXCR, one entry per CDR3 protein. The table records approximately 150,000 distinct CDR3 sequences, about 14% of them present only once. The sample consisted of PBMCs or a T cell subset sorted from them (not recorded which). The sequence came from an adult woman who had mild COVID-19 (a few samples of this study predate the infection). Cell type and time point are not known. V usage is TRBV12-3 or TRBV12-4 and J usage is TRBJ2-7; tentatively, D is TRBD1 or TRBD2 (6 bases each). The CDR3 coding sequence is TGTGCCAGCCGGGAGTCAGGGGTCGAGGAGCAGTACTTC. It yields the protein CASRESGVEEQYF.